Shown below are 21 T cell receptor beta chains from a single sample sequenced in a study of beta chain features in type 1 diabetes. The entirety of the isolated RNA underwent reverse transcription, so expressed TCRB transcripts were sequenced. Sequenced by immunoSEQ multiplex PCR; TCRdb stores in-frame clones only, minus some. The profile covers approximately 170,000 clones, with over 6% appearing a single time and 0.5% taken by the ten largest. Notes on the study in general: A moderate, significant TCRB CDR3 shortening appeared in type 1 diabetes across four CD4+ subsets.

Their antigens are not known. The sequencing sample was made of central memory CD4+ T cells from blood. All receptors derive from a man younger than 30 with type 1 diabetes.

The rearrangement links TRBV6-4 to TRBJ2-7; TRBD2 matches at 8 bases. The CDR3 contains 14 residues. V shed 6 bases, J shed 6 bases, and the junction held 10 bases outside the gene matches. The V gene's germline CDR1 is MRHNA and CDR2 SNTAGT. The CDR3 DNA is TGTGCCAGCAGGGGTGGGGAGCGGGAGCTCGAGCAGTACTTC. It codes for CASRGGERELEQYF.

This clone was detected a few times. The CDR3 sequence: CAWSRISEKLFF. CDR3 coding DNA: TGTGCCTGGAGCCGAATTAGTGAAAAACTGTTTTTT. V and J are TRBV30 and TRBJ1-4; no definite D call. Germline values: CDR1 GTSNPN, CDR2 SVGIG (reference sequence). The V end lost 3 bases, the J end lost 7 bases, and 9 bases lay between the germline ends. The CDR3 contains 12 residues.

This clone was recorded a few times. The J gene is TRBJ1-1, the V gene TRBV28; D call uncertain. V lost 1 base and J 8 bases, leaving 8 bases between the germline ends. Per germline, CDR1 MDHEN and CDR2 SYDVKM. This CDR3 region has 12 residues. The CDR3 DNA is TGTGCCAGCAGTTTATCGGGGTTAGAAGCTTTCTTT. Translation: CASSLSGLEAFF.

The V and J genes are TRBV18 and TRBJ2-5; 9 positions agree with TRBD1. CDR3 length equals 15 residues. The trim removed 2 bases at V and 6 bases at J, leaving 7 bases unmatched. The germline V gene has CDR1 KGHSH and CDR2 LQKENI. CDR3: CASSPWDRVMKTQYF. The CDR3 nucleotides read TGTGCCAGCTCACCATGGGACAGGGTGATGAAGACCCAGTACTTC.

The CDR3 loop is CASSLGTSANEQFF. In nucleotides, the CDR3 is TGCGCCAGCAGCCTCGGGACTAGTGCGAATGAGCAGTTCTTC. This chain joins TRBV5-1 and TRBJ2-1; 8 bases map to TRBD2. The V gene end was trimmed by 4 bases and the J gene end by 7 bases; junction bases not matched to a gene: 7. Germline values: CDR1 SGHRS, CDR2 YFSETQ. The length of the CDR3 is 14 residues. Looking up the rest from reference TRBV5-1 and TRBJ2-1 gives the full variable domain: KAGVTQTPRYLIKTRGQQVTLSCSPISGHRSVSWYQQTPGQGLQFLFEYFSETQRNKGNFPGRFSGRQFSNSRSEMNVSTLELGDSALYLCASSLGTSANEQFFGPGTRLTVL.

The chain has TRBV21-1 and TRBJ2-7; the listed D gene, TRBD2, was not tested against the DNA. TRBV21-1 is deemed a pseudogene. The CDR3 contains 14 residues. The CDR3 coding sequence is TGTGCCAGCAGCAAAAGACCGGGGTTCTACGAGCAGTACTTC. Translation gives CASSKRPGFYEQYF.

This clone occurred a few times. The chain has TRBV15 and TRBJ2-5; possibly TRBD1 for D (6 bases). Trimming shortened V by 5 bases and J by 1 base, and 11 bases separated the two germline ends. Germline CDR1 reads LNHNV; CDR2 reads YYDKDF (reference sequence). This CDR3 is built from 14 residues. This CDR3 is CATSLQGTQETQYF. Written as DNA, the CDR3 is TGTGCCACCAGCTTACAGGGTACCCAAGAGACCCAGTACTTC.

The gene calls are TRBV4-3 and TRBJ2-5, with 10 nucleotides matching TRBD2. Germline lookup yields CDR1 LGHNA and CDR2 YSLEER. The CDR3 is made up of 17 amino acids. J was trimmed by 3 bases and V by 1 base; bases with no gene match: 8. CDR3 loop: CASSQGRSGGAKETQYF. The CDR3 DNA follows: TGCGCCAGCAGCCAAGGAAGAAGCGGGGGGGCAAAAGAGACCCAGTACTTC.

Details on this clone: Other nucleotide sequences from this sample produce the same CDR3. This rearrangement joins TRBV6-5 to TRBJ1-1; D perhaps matches TRBD1 (5 bases). The CDR3 contains 13 residues. CDR1 and CDR2 from the germline V gene are MNHEY and SVGAGI. Trimming stripped 4 bases from V and 2 bases from J, with 8 bases between. The CDR3 loop reads CASSWGGNTEAFF. Here the CDR3 DNA reads TGTGCCAGCAGTTGGGGGGGTAACACTGAAGCTTTCTTT.

This clone was observed a few times. J is TRBJ2-3 and V is TRBV11-2, with TRBD1 matching over 7 bases. Germline CDR1 is SGHAT and CDR2 is FQNNGV. This CDR3 is built from 15 residues. With V trimmed by 1 base and J by 4 bases, 5 bases remained unmatched. The CDR3 here is CASSLGGGIADTQYF. The DNA for the CDR3 is TGTGCCAGCAGCTTAGGAGGGGGCATTGCAGATACGCAGTATTTT.

V and J are TRBV7-9 and TRBJ2-7; TRBD1 matches at 8 bases. V trimming: 1 base; J trimming: 5 bases; junction bases outside the gene matches: 7. CDR3 size: 15 residues. Germline values: CDR1 SEHNR, CDR2 FQNEAQ (reference sequence). The CDR3 DNA reads TGTGCCAGCAGCTTAGGGGCAGGGGGCTGGAACGAGCAGTACTTC. Its protein product is CASSLGAGGWNEQYF.

The chain recombines TRBV5-1 with TRBJ2-7; 7 nucleotides align to TRBD2. V lost 0 bases to trimming and J lost 4 bases; unmatched junction nucleotides: 16. This CDR3 spans 18 amino acids. Per germline, CDR1 SGHRS and CDR2 YFSETQ. Here the CDR3 reads CASSLVSSGGPPLYEQYF. CDR3 DNA: TGCGCCAGCAGCTTGGTTTCATCGGGGGGTCCGCCCCTTTACGAGCAGTACTTC.

This clone was seen only a few times. V usage is TRBV28 and J usage is TRBJ2-2; 7 bases map to TRBD2. Germline trimming cut 10 bases from V and 5 bases from J; bases unmatched to any gene: 10. The CDR3 runs 14 residues. Germline V gives CDR1 MDHEN, CDR2 SYDVKM. The CDR3 here is CATHPGLLTGELFF. Written as DNA, the CDR3 is TGTGCCACACACCCGGGACTACTAACCGGGGAGCTGTTTTTT.

The gene calls are TRBV5-5 and TRBJ2-1, with 10 bases aligning to TRBD2. CDR1 and CDR2 from the germline V gene are SGHKS and YYEKEE (reference sequence). This CDR3 contains 17 residues. After removal of 0 bases from V and 6 bases from J, the junction contained 9 bases not matched to a gene. CDR3 DNA sequence: TGTGCCAGCAGCTTGGGACCTCTAGCGGGAGTCGTCAATGAGCAGTTCTTC. This gives the protein CASSLGPLAGVVNEQFF.

The chain couples TRBV7-2 to TRBJ2-3; no clear D. Germline V gene lookup returns CDR1 SGHTA and CDR2 FQGNSA. Trimming took off 5 bases at V and 4 bases at J, with 10 bases between the two ends. This CDR3 has 13 amino acids. DNA of the CDR3: TGTGCCAGCAGCGCGGCTAAGGCAGATACGCAGTATTTT. This gives the protein CASSAAKADTQYF.

This clone was found a few times. This chain links TRBV21-1 with TRBJ2-1; the D call TRBD2 from the table was never checked on the DNA. TRBV21-1 represents a pseudogene. The length of the CDR3 is 18 residues. The CDR3 region is CASCRFLSRRGEYNEQFF. CDR3 nucleotide sequence: TGTGCCAGCTGTCGATTCTTGTCCAGGCGGGGGGAGTACAATGAGCAGTTCTTC.

This clone was seen a few times. The chain has TRBV11-2 and TRBJ1-1; 7 nucleotides agree with TRBD1. This CDR3 spans 14 amino acids. Germline V gives CDR1 SGHAT, CDR2 FQNNGV. Trimming at V came to 3 bases and at J to 4 bases, leaving 5 bases not matched to a gene. CDR3 nucleotides: TGTGCCAGCAGCTTGACAGGGTTTGGCACTGAAGCTTTCTTT. Residues: CASSLTGFGTEAFF.

This clone was counted between two and nine times. The V call is TRBV30, the J call TRBJ1-1, with a tentative D call TRBD1 (5 bases). The V end was cut by 5 bases, the J end by 1 base, with 11 bases between. Germline CDR1 reads GTSNPN; CDR2 reads SVGIG (reference sequence). The CDR3 loop spans 13 amino acids. The CDR3 coding sequence is TGTGCCTGGGCGACGGGGGGGAACACTGAAGCTTTCTTT. Translating it yields CAWATGGNTEAFF.

This clone was detected only a few times. V usage is TRBV18 and J usage is TRBJ2-1, with D tentatively TRBD2 (7 bases). Germline V CDR1 and CDR2: KGHSH, LQKENI. The CDR3 extends over 15 amino acids. Trimming took off 2 bases at V and 8 bases at J, with 16 bases between the two ends. The CDR3 bases are TGTGCCAGCTCACCAAGACTAGGGGAGGGGGATGAGCAGTTCTTC. Translation gives CASSPRLGEGDEQFF.

A single count supports this clone. The chain employs TRBV7-2 and TRBJ2-7; TRBD1 might be the D (6 bases). V was pared by 2 bases and J by 4 bases, with 12 bases between. Germline lookup yields CDR1 SGHTA and CDR2 FQGNSA. The CDR3 is 14 amino acids. CDR3 DNA: TGTGCCAGCAGCTTACAGGGGAGCGAGTACGAGCAGTACTTC. Translation gives CASSLQGSEYEQYF.

Only a few counts were recorded for this clone. V and J are TRBV9 and TRBJ2-1, with D possibly TRBD2 on 6 matching bases. V was shortened by 0 bases and J by 4 bases, with 8 bases between the two germline ends. Germline CDR1 SGDLS, CDR2 YYNGEE. The CDR3 sequence is 14 residues long. The CDR3 protein is CASSVEDYYNEQFF. CDR3 sequence (DNA): TGTGCCAGCAGCGTAGAGGACTATTACAATGAGCAGTTCTTC.